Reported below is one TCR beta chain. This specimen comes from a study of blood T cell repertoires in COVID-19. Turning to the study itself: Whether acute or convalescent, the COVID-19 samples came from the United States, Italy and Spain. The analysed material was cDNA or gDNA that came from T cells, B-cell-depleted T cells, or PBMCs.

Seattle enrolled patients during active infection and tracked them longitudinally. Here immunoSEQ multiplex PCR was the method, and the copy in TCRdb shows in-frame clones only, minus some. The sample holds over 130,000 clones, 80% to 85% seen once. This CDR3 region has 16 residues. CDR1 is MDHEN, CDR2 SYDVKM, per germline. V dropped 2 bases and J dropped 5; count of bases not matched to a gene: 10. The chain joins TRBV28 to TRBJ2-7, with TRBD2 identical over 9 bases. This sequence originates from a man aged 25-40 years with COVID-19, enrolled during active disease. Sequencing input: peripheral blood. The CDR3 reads CASSLPPASGIHEQYF. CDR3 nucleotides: TGTGCCAGCAGTTTACCCCCCGCTAGCGGGATCCACGAGCAGTACTTC. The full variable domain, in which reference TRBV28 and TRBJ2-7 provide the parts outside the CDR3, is DVKVTQSSRYLVKRTGEKVFLECVQDMDHENMFWYRQDPGLGLRLIYFSYDVKMKEKGDIPEGYSVSREKKERFSLILESASTNQTSMYLCASSLPPASGIHEQYFGPGTRLTVT.